This entry features one TCR beta chain sequence. This record belongs to a study of T cells in Graves' hyperthyroidism and ophthalmopathy. Amplification yielded TCR beta CDR3 regions, with RNA transcripts as the source. TCR CDR3 regions were first amplified by RT-PCR with HTBI primers. TCRdb re-called the multiplex PCR reads with MiXCR, one entry per CDR3 protein. The sample has 560,000 or so distinct CDR3 sequences; around 42% are singletons. The CDR3 consists of 13 residues. Germline trimming cut 5 bases from V and 5 bases from J; bases unmatched to any gene: 4. Germline CDR1 reads SGHTA; CDR2 reads FQGNSA.

The clonotype originates from a woman aged 18-29 years with Graves' hyperthyroidism. The V gene is TRBV7-2, the J gene TRBJ1-1; 8 bases are shared with TRBD1. Sequencing input: peripheral blood or thyroid tissue (not recorded which). CDR3 sequence reads: CASSQGAATEAFF. In nucleotides, the CDR3 is TGTGCCAGCAGCCAGGGGGCGGCAACTGAAGCTTTCTTT.